This TCR beta chain is drawn from a study of T cells after yellow fever vaccination. Across the study: Preparing low-cell-number fractions relied on SMART-Seq v4 Ultra Low Input.

In its sample, this clonotype was seen a few times. Antigen: not known. Findings and caveats of the study: Sorted repertoires could include abundant contaminating clonotypes from bulk cells.

Unmatched junction bases numbered 12, after V lost 7 bases and J lost 3 bases. This CDR3 region has 16 residues. From germline, CDR1 is SGHNT and CDR2 YYREEE (reference sequence). TCRdb re-called the 5' RACE reads through MiXCR, storing one row per CDR3 protein. The data hold over 45,000 distinct CDR3 sequences, with approximately 7% observed a single time. The chain recombines TRBV5-4 with TRBJ2-2; the match to TRBD1 covers 7 bases. The sample consisted of CD8+ T cells sorted from PBMCs, taken on the day of the first yellow fever vaccination. The TCR originated in a man in his late teens or twenties who received the YFV17D yellow fever vaccine. Here the CDR3 DNA reads TGTGCCAGCCACCAGAAGAGGACAGGTCACACCGGGGAGCTGTTTTTT. Its protein product is CASHQKRTGHTGELFF.